One sample yielded the 14 T cell receptor beta chains listed below, sequenced in a study of Ad26.COV2.S vaccination and SARS-CoV-2 variants. Specified treatment: 19 received Ad26.COV2.S at low or high dose, single or two shots; about 5 received placebo; per-sample allocation not given. Sample collection was performed on day 63 after the first vaccine or placebo injection. Assay: immunoSEQ multiplex PCR; the TCRdb copy retains only in-frame clones and omits some. The table has fewer than 500,000 clones, 85% to 90% seen once. The sample here was peripheral blood, taken in a trial of Ad26.COV2.S vaccine versus placebo. All receptors come from a person aged 18-65 years who received the Ad26.COV2.S COVID-19 vaccine or a placebo.

The chain recombines TRBV9 with TRBJ2-3, with D possibly matching TRBD2 (6 bases). The CDR3 contains 14 residues. CDR1 and CDR2 from the germline V gene are SGDLS and YYNGEE. V dropped 0 bases and J dropped 6 bases, with 11 bases sitting between them. The CDR3 DNA follows: TGTGCCAGCAGCGTAGGGGGGGATTTGGATACGCAGTATTTT. This codes for CASSVGGDLDTQYF.

The gene calls are TRBV5-1 and TRBJ1-2, with a tentative D call TRBD1 (6 bases). The CDR3 has 15 residues. The germline gives CDR1 SGHRS, CDR2 YFSETQ. The V end was cut by 4 bases, the J end by 4 bases, with 17 bases between. The CDR3 spells CASSPTLTGPYGYTF. CDR3 bases: TGCGCCAGCAGCCCGACCTTAACAGGGCCCTATGGCTACACCTTC.

V gene TRBV23-1 combines with J gene TRBJ2-3, with 7 bases aligning to TRBD2. TRBV23-1 is known as an ORF, though its function is uncertain. The CDR3 contains 15 residues. The ends lost 2 bases at V and 3 bases at J; junction bases unmatched: 5. The DNA for the CDR3 is TGCGCCAGCAGTCAAACCACTAGCGCAACAGATACGCAGTATTTT. Its protein is CASSQTTSATDTQYF.

In its sample, this clone was seen a few times. The chain uses TRBV6-5 and TRBJ1-5; a possible D gene is TRBD1 (5 bases). Trimming took off 6 bases at V and 7 bases at J, with 10 bases between the two ends. Germline V lookup: CDR1 MNHEY, CDR2 SVGAGI. The CDR3 length is 12 residues. The CDR3 is CASRGVGQPQHF. The CDR3 nucleotides read TGTGCCAGCAGGGGGGTTGGACAGCCCCAGCATTTT.

J is TRBJ1-4 and V is TRBV5-4, with 7 bases that match TRBD1. The CDR3 length is 15 residues. Per the germline V gene, CDR1 is SGHNT and CDR2 is YYREEE (reference sequence). The V segment lost 1 base and the J segment 4 bases; nucleotides outside the gene matches: 4. The CDR3 spells CASSLFRQGNEKLFF. The CDR3 DNA sequence: TGTGCCAGCAGCTTGTTCCGACAGGGTAATGAAAAACTGTTTTTT.

This clone appeared once. V is TRBV9 and J is TRBJ1-3; D unclear. Germline loops: CDR1 SGDLS, CDR2 YYNGEE. Trimming took off 4 bases at V and 1 base at J, with 15 bases between the two ends. This CDR3 contains 16 residues. CDR3 residues: CASSPSGVESGNTIYF. The CDR3 bases are TGTGCCAGCAGCCCGAGCGGGGTAGAGTCTGGAAACACCATATATTTT.

The chain combines TRBV9 with TRBJ2-5; TRBD1 matches at 7 bases. The germline V gene has CDR1 SGDLS and CDR2 YYNGEE. The CDR3 length is 13 residues. V dropped 2 bases and J dropped 3; count of bases not matched to a gene: 1. The CDR3 here is CASSVGTEETQYF. The CDR3 nucleotides are TGTGCCAGCAGCGTCGGGACAGAAGAGACCCAGTACTTC.

This rearrangement joins TRBV6-5 to TRBJ1-1; D remains unclear. V shed 2 bases and J shed 1 base, with 11 bases lying between them. The CDR3 consists of 15 residues. CDR1 and CDR2 from the germline V gene are MNHEY and SVGAGI. The CDR3 DNA reads as TGTGCCAGCAGTTACGGGGTTGTTGAGAACACTGAAGCTTTCTTT. Protein: CASSYGVVENTEAFF.

The V call is TRBV10-3, the J call TRBJ1-1, with 10 bases identical to TRBD1. Germline V gives CDR1 ENHRY, CDR2 SYGVKD. The CDR3 is made up of 16 amino acids. V lost 8 bases to trimming and J lost 5 bases; unmatched junction nucleotides: 14. The DNA of the CDR3 is TGTGCCATCTGGAATGGACAGGGGGGGAGGACGACTGAAGCTTTCTTT. Its protein product is CAIWNGQGGRTTEAFF.

The chain uses TRBV19 and TRBJ1-6; possible D gene TRBD1, 5 bases. The V gene's germline CDR1 is LNHDA and CDR2 SQIVND (reference sequence). V lost 6 bases and J lost 8, with 14 bases in between. CDR3 size: 14 residues. CDR3 sequence: CASRWGDRDSPLHF. CDR3 DNA: TGTGCCAGTAGATGGGGGGACCGGGATTCACCCCTCCACTTT.

The V call is TRBV6-2 or TRBV6-3, the J call TRBJ2-5; TRBD1 agrees at 8 bases. V shed 6 bases and J 5 bases; nucleotides not matched to a gene: 2. Germline CDR1 reads MNHEY; CDR2 reads SVGEGT. The CDR3 contains 12 residues. The CDR3 loop is CASSNRGETQYF. Written as DNA, the CDR3 is TGTGCCAGCAGCAACAGGGGGGAGACCCAGTACTTC.

The chain has TRBV12-5 and TRBJ2-1; possible D gene TRBD1, 7 bases. The V end lost 8 bases, the J end lost 6 bases, and 14 bases lay between the germline ends. Germline V gene sequence: CDR1 LGHNT, CDR2 FRNRAP. The CDR3 spans 13 residues. Written as DNA, the CDR3 is TGTGCTAGTCAGGGGGGTAGGCGCAATGAGCAGTTCTTC. Translated, it gives CASQGGRRNEQFF.

The chain links TRBV18 to TRBJ1-6; D call uncertain. CDR1 KGHSH and CDR2 LQKENI come from the germline V gene. The CDR3 length is 13 residues. Trimming pared 4 bases from V and 4 bases from J, leaving 5 bases between. In DNA, the CDR3 is TGTGCCAGCTCACTAAATTATAATTCACCCCTCCACTTT. Protein sequence: CASSLNYNSPLHF.

V is TRBV15 and J is TRBJ2-7; D is uncertain. Germline-derived CDR1 and CDR2 are LNHNV and YYDKDF (reference sequence). The germline V and J ends were trimmed by 0 bases and 9 bases, with 18 bases remaining between them. The CDR3 consists of 15 residues. DNA of the CDR3: TGTGCCACCAGCAGAGAGCCAGGAACTCTCCTGGGGCAGTACGTC. Translation gives CATSREPGTLLGQYV.